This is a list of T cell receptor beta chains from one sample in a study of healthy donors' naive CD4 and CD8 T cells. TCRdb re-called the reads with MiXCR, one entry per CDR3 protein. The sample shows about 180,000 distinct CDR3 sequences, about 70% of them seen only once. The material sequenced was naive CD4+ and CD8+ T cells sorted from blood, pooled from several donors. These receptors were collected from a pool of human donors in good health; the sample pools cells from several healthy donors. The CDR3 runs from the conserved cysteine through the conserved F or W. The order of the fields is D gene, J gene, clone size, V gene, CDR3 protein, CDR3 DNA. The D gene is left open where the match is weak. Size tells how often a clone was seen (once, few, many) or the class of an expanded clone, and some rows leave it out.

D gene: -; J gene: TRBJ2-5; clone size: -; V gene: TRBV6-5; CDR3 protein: CASSYGPAETQYF; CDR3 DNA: TGTGCCAGCAGTTACGGGCCAGCGGAGACCCAGTACTTC
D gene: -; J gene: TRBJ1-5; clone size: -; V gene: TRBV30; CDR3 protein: CARSVDAEGQPQHF; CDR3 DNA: TGTGCCCGGAGTGTAGATGCCGAGGGGCAGCCCCAGCATTTT
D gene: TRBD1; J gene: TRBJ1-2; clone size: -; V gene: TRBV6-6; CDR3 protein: CASRDRDGYTF; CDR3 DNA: TGTGCCAGCAGGGACAGGGATGGCTACACCTTC
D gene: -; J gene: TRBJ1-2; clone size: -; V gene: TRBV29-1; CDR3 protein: CSVEGPGVVYGYTF; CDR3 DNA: TGCAGCGTTGAAGGTCCAGGGGTGGTCTATGGCTACACCTTC
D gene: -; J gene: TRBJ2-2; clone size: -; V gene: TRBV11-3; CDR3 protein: CASRKKAGRVNTGELFF; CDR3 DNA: TGTGCCAGCAGAAAAAAGGCTGGCAGGGTCAACACCGGGGAGCTGTTTTTT
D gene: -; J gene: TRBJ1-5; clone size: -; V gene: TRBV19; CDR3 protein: CASSIGHYSNQPQHF; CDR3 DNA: TGTGCCAGTAGTATCGGGCACTATAGCAATCAGCCCCAGCATTTT
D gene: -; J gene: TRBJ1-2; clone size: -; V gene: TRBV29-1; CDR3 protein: CSEKSGYGYTF; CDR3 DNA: TGCAGCGAGAAATCGGGATATGGCTACACCTTC
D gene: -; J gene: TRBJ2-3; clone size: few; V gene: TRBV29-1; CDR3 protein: CSVQRAHTDTQYF; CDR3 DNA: TGCAGCGTCCAGCGGGCCCACACAGATACGCAGTATTTT
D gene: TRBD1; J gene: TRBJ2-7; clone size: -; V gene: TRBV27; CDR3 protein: CASSLGDRERQYF; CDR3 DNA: TGTGCCAGCAGTTTAGGAGACAGGGAGAGGCAGTACTTC
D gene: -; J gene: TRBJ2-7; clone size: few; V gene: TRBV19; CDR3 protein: CASSNSYEQYF; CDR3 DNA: TGTGCCAGCAGCAACTCCTACGAGCAGTACTTC
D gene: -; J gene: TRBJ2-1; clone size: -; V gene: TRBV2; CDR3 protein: CASILTAVTYNEQFF; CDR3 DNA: TGTGCCAGCATTCTGACGGCAGTCACCTACAATGAGCAGTTCTTC
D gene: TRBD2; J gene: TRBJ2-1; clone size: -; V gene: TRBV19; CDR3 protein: CASSTSGGPQDEQFF; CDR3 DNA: TGTGCCAGTTCTACTAGCGGGGGCCCTCAAGATGAGCAGTTCTTC
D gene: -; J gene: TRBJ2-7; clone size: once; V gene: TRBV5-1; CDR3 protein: CASSLGGTVSYEQYF; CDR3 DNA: TGCGCCAGCAGCTTGGGAGGTACAGTCTCCTACGAGCAGTACTTC
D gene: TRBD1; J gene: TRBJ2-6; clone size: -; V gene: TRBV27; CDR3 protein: CASSPTGQLSGANVLTF; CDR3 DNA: TGTGCCAGCAGTCCGACAGGGCAACTCTCTGGGGCCAACGTCCTGACTTTC
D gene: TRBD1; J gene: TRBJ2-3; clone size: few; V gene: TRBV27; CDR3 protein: CASNLQGAPDTQYF; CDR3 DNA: TGTGCCAGCAACCTCCAGGGGGCCCCAGATACGCAGTATTTT
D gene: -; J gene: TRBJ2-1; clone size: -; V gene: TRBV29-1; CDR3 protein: CSSGLRGAYNEQFF; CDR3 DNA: TGCAGTTCAGGTCTACGGGGAGCCTACAATGAGCAGTTCTTC
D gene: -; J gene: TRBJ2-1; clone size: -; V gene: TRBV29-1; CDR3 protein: CSGGRGRYNEQFF; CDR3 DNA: TGCAGCGGTGGGAGGGGGAGATACAATGAGCAGTTCTTC
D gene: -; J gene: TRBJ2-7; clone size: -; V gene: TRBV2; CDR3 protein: CASRVTRSEQYF; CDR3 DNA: TGTGCCAGCAGAGTTACTCGGAGCGAGCAGTACTTC
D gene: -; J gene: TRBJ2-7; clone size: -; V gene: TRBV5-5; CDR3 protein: CASSFGVREQYF; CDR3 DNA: TGTGCCAGCAGCTTCGGGGTGAGAGAGCAGTACTTC
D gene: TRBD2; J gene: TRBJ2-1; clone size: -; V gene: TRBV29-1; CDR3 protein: CSAKTGTSASNEQFF; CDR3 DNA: TGCAGCGCCAAAACCGGGACTAGCGCTTCGAATGAGCAGTTCTTC
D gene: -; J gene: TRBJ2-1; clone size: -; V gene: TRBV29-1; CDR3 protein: CSVEGPYNEQFF; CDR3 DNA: TGCAGCGTTGAAGGGCCTTACAATGAGCAGTTCTTC
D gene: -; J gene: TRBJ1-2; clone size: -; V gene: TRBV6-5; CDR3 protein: CASSYSTGTIGYTF; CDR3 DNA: TGTGCCAGCAGTTACTCCACAGGGACAATAGGCTACACCTTC
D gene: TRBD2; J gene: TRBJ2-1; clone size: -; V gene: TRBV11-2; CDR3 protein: CASSLVLARDNEQFF; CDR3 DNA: TGTGCCAGCAGCTTAGTACTAGCGAGAGACAATGAGCAGTTCTTC
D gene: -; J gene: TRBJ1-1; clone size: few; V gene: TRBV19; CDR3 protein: CASSIPTNTEAFF; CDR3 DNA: TGTGCCAGTAGTATCCCCACGAACACTGAAGCTTTCTTT
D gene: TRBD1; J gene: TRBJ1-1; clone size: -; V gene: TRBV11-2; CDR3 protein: CASSPRQGAGNTEAFF; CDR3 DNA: TGTGCCAGCAGCCCCAGACAGGGGGCCGGTAACACTGAAGCTTTCTTT
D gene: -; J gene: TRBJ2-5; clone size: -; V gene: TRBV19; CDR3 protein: CASSMKTSQKETQYF; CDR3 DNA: TGTGCCAGTAGTATGAAAACTAGCCAGAAAGAGACCCAGTACTTC
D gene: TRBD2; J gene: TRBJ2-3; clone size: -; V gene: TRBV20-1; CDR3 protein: CSARGTSGRATDTQYF; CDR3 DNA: TGCAGTGCTAGAGGGACTAGCGGGAGGGCCACAGATACGCAGTATTTT
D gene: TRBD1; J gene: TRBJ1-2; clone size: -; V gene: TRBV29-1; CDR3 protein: CSVRDRGARINYGYTF; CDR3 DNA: TGCAGCGTGAGAGACAGGGGAGCCAGGATTAACTATGGCTACACCTTC
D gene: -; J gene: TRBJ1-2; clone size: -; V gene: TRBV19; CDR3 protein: CASSGVQFANYGYTF; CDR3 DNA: TGTGCCAGTAGTGGTGTTCAATTCGCTAACTATGGCTACACCTTC
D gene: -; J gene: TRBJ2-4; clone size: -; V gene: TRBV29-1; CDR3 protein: CSVVTGIGDIQYF; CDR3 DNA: TGCAGCGTTGTAACGGGGATCGGCGACATTCAGTACTTC
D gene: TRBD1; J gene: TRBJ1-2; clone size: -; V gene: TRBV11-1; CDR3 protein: CASSMTTGPYGYTF; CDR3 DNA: TGTGCCAGCAGCATGACGACAGGGCCCTATGGCTACACCTTC
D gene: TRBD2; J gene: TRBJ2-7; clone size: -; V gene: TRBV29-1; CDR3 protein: CSVRAGEGYEQYF; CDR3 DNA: TGCAGCGTAAGAGCGGGAGAAGGCTACGAGCAGTACTTC
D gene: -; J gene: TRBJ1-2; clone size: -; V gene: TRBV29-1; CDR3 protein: CSASPGGVGPSGGYTF; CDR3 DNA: TGCAGCGCCTCCCCAGGCGGGGTAGGGCCCTCGGGTGGCTACACCTTC
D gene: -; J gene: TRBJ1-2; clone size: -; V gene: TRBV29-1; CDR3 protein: CSVEEFRAQNYGYTF; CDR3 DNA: TGCAGCGTTGAAGAATTCAGGGCGCAAAACTATGGCTACACCTTC
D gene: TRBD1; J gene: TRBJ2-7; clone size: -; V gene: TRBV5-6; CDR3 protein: CASSLNWAGQGFHEQYF; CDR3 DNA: TGTGCCAGCAGCTTGAATTGGGCCGGACAGGGGTTCCACGAGCAGTACTTC
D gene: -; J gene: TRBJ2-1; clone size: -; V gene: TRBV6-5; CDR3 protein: CASSYSPSRSYNEQFF; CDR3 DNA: TGTGCCAGCAGTTACTCGCCTAGCCGGAGCTACAATGAGCAGTTCTTC
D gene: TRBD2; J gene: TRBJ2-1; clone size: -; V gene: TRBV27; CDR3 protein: CASSFLAGGPYNEQFF; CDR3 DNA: TGTGCCAGCAGTTTCTTAGCGGGAGGGCCCTACAATGAGCAGTTCTTC
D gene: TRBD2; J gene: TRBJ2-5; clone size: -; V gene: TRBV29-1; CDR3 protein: CSVARRGTSGKETQYF; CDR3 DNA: TGCAGCGTTGCCCGTCGCGGGACTAGCGGGAAAGAGACCCAGTACTTC
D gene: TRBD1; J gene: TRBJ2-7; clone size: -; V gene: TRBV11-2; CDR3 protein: CASKSGGSYEQYF; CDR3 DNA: TGTGCCAGCAAGTCAGGGGGCTCCTACGAGCAGTACTTC
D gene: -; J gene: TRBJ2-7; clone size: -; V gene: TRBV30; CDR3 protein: CAWSDGGGLSYEQYF; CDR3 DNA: TGTGCCTGGAGTGATGGAGGCGGCCTCTCCTACGAGCAGTACTTC
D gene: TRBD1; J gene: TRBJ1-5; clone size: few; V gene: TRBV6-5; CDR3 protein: CASSPTDTGGRQPQHF; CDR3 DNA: TGTGCCAGCAGTCCCACTGACACAGGGGGTCGGCAGCCCCAGCATTTT
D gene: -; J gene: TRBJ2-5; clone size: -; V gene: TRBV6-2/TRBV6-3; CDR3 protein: CASSLRRGTQYF; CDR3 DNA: TGTGCCAGCAGTCTCCGGCGCGGGACCCAGTACTTC
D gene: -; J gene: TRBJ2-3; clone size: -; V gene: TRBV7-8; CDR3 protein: CASISGLSTDTQYF; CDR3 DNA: TGTGCCAGCATCTCGGGACTTAGCACAGATACGCAGTATTTT
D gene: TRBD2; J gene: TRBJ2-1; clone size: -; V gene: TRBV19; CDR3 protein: CAVHAGTNDNEQFF; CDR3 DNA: TGTGCCGTCCACGCCGGGACTAATGACAATGAGCAGTTCTTC
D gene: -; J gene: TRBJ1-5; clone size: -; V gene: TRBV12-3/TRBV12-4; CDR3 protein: CASSSGVPKNQPQHF; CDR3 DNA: TGTGCCAGCAGTTCCGGAGTACCAAAGAATCAGCCCCAGCATTTT